This section outlines one T cell receptor beta chain sequence together with its context. This entry belongs to a study of blood T cell repertoires in COVID-19. Overall study context: The cDNA or gDNA used as material had been derived from T cells, B-cell-depleted T cells, or PBMCs.

V was shortened by 4 bases and J by 5 bases, with 14 bases between the two germline ends. From germline, CDR1 is SGHTA and CDR2 FQGNSA. The CDR3 covers 15 residues. Recruits, aged roughly 18 to 90 years, lived in 20 to 30 US areas. This table comes from immunoSEQ multiplex PCR, and its TCRdb copy is limited to in-frame clones, with some not included. This table has nearly 250,000 clones, about 82% appearing once. This TCR was sampled from a woman in her forties or fifties who had recovered from COVID-19. This chain links TRBV7-2 with TRBJ2-2, with D perhaps TRBD2 (6 bases). What was sequenced was PBMCs or T cells enriched from blood (not recorded which). CDR3 loop: CASSSGLGLTGELFF. The CDR3 coding sequence is TGTGCCAGCAGCTCGGGACTTGGATTAACCGGGGAGCTGTTTTTT.